This T cell receptor beta chain derives from a study of blood T cell repertoires in COVID-19. At the level of the study: Acute and convalescent COVID-19 specimens originated in the United States, Italy and Spain.

Authors' processing steps: Reference gene primers were amplified, and this amplification served to estimate nucleated cell counts. Only in-frame clones appear in the TCRdb table, and some are missing; sequencing was by immunoSEQ multiplex PCR. D and trimming come from the DNA, and the V and J calls and clone size come from that table. The table lists around 200,000 clones, around 84% of them singletons. The CDR3 has 14 amino acids. The germline V and J ends were trimmed by 3 bases and 3 bases, with 11 bases remaining between them. CDR1 MDHEN and CDR2 SYDVKM come from the germline V gene. This clone was found once.

The sequenced material came from PBMCs or T cells enriched from blood (not recorded which). The V call is TRBV28, the J call TRBJ1-1; maybe TRBD1 (6 bases). This TCR was recovered from a woman aged 25 to 39 who had recovered from COVID-19. The CDR3 DNA reads as TGTGCCAGCAGTTTTGGGGCAGGGGACACTGAAGCTTTCTTT. Protein: CASSFGAGDTEAFF.